The text below deals with one TCR beta chain. Here immunoSEQ multiplex PCR was the method, and the copy in TCRdb shows in-frame clones only, minus some. The table shows some 270,000 clones, with 89% occurring only once. The sample originates from a study of blood T cell repertoires in COVID-19. CDR1 and CDR2 (germline): MNHNS, SASEGT. CDR3 size: 14 residues. Trimming took 1 base from V and 6 from J, leaving 12 bases between them. The sequence derives from a woman aged 40 to 55 who had recovered from COVID-19. V is TRBV6-1 and J is TRBJ1-1; D is ambiguous. The sample consisted of PBMCs or T cells enriched from blood (not recorded which). The CDR3: CASSEGRTNPEAFF. CDR3 nucleotides: TGTGCCAGCAGTGAAGGAAGAACAAATCCTGAAGCTTTCTTT.